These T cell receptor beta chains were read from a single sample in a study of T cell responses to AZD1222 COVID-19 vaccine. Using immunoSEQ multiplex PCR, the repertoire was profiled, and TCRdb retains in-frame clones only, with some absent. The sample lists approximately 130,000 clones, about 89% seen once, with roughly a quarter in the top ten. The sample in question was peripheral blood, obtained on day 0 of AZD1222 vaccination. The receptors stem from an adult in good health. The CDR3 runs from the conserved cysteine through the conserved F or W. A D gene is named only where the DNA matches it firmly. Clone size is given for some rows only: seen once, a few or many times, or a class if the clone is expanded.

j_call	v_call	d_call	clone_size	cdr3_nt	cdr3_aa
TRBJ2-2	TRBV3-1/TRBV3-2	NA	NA	TGTGCCAGCAGCCAAGATCCCGGGGGGCCCGGGGAGCTGTTTTTT	CASSQDPGGPGELFF
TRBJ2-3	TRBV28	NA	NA	TGTGCCAGCAGTCCTCGAGGGAAAGGTGCAGATACGCAGTATTTT	CASSPRGKGADTQYF
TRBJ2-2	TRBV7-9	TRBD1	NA	TGTGCCAGCAGCCCATACACAGGGGTTCACGGGGAGCTGTTTTTT	CASSPYTGVHGELFF
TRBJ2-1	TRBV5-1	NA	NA	TGCGCCAGCAGCTTTATAGGGAATGAGCAGTTCTTC	CASSFIGNEQFF
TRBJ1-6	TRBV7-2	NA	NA	TGTGCCAGCAGTTCCGGGACTTATAATTCACCCCTCCACTTT	CASSSGTYNSPLHF
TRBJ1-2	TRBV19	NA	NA	TGTGCCAGTAGTATAAGCTGGGGACGGGGCTACACCTTC	CASSISWGRGYTF
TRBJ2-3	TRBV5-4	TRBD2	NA	TGTGCCAGCAGCTTTAGACTAGCGACAGATACGCAGTATTTT	CASSFRLATDTQYF
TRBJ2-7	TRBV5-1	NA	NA	TGCGCCAGCAGCTTGGGGACGGGACCCCCCTACGAGCAGTACTTC	CASSLGTGPPYEQYF
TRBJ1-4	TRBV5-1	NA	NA	TGCGCCAGCAGCACCGCCAAGGTCCCTAATGAAAAACTGTTTTTT	CASSTAKVPNEKLFF
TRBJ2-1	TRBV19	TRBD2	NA	TGTGCCAGTAGTATCATTGGCGCGGGAGGCCCCGAAGAGCAGTTCTTC	CASSIIGAGGPEEQFF
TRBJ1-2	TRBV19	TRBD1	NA	TGTGCCAGTAGTTCGGAAGGGACAGGGGACGGAGGCTACACCTTC	CASSSEGTGDGGYTF
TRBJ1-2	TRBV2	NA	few	TGTGCCAGCAGTGATTGGGGAGCTAACTATGGCTACACCTTC	CASSDWGANYGYTF
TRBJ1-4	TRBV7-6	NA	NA	TGTGCCAGCAGCTTAGAGGCGGGGACATATGAAAAACTGTTTTTT	CASSLEAGTYEKLFF
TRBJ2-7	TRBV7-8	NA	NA	TGTGCCAGCAGCTTTGTCGGAGCTTACGAGCAGTACTTC	CASSFVGAYEQYF
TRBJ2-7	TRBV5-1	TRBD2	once	TGCGCCAGCAAAACACGACTAGCGGCTAATTCGAGGGAGCAGTACTTC	CASKTRLAANSREQYF
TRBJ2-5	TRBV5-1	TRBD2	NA	TGCGCCAGCAGCTTGGTGTCTAGCGGGGCCCCATCCCAAGAGACCCAGTACTTC	CASSLVSSGAPSQETQYF
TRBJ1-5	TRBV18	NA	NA	TGTGCCAGCTCCGACCGGGGGCAAAACCATCAGCCCCAGCATTTT	CASSDRGQNHQPQHF
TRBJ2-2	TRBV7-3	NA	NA	TGTGCCAGCAGTACCGGTGCGGTCAACACCGGGGAGCTGTTTTTT	CASSTGAVNTGELFF
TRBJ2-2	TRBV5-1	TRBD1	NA	TGCGCCAGCAGAACGACAGGGGGAGCCGGGGAGCTGTTTTTT	CASRTTGGAGELFF
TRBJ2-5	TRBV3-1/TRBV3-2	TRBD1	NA	TGTGCCAGCAGCCAGAGAGGACAGGGCGGACGAGAGACCCAGTACTTC	CASSQRGQGGRETQYF
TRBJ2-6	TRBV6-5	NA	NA	TGTGCCAGCAGTTACGACGTCTCTGGGGCCAACGTCCTGACTTTC	CASSYDVSGANVLTF
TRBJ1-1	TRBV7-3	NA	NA	TGTGCCAGCAGCTTATTTTCAGGGCCAATGAACACTGAAGCTTTCTTT	CASSLFSGPMNTEAFF